Below, 12 T cell receptor beta chains from the same sample are listed, as sequenced in a study of CD8 T cells in ankylosing spondylitis. Their cognate antigens are unknown. The study's findings and limits: What appeared characteristic of ankylosing spondylitis blood was a TCR beta motif of about eight highly homologous variants.

Using its own MiXCR run on the 5' RACE reads, TCRdb lists one record per CDR3 protein. The sample records about 440,000 distinct CDR3 sequences, 17% being singletons. Sequenced: blood, either unsorted or a sorted T cell fraction (not recorded which). These receptor sequences come from a male donor with ankylosing spondylitis.

This clonotype was observed at least ten times. V gene TRBV7-2 combines with J gene TRBJ1-3; D not resolved. Germline-derived CDR1 and CDR2 are SGHTA and FQGNSA. This CDR3 region has 17 residues. The V end was cut by 5 bases, the J end by 3 bases, with 20 bases between. The CDR3 region has the DNA TGTGCCAGCAGCCTCACTCTTAGTCCGAGGGATGGAAACACCATATATTTT. Its translation: CASSLTLSPRDGNTIYF.

At least ten counts were recorded for this clonotype. This rearrangement joins TRBV12-3 or TRBV12-4 to TRBJ1-2, with D hard to call. The V end lost 7 bases, the J end lost 5 bases, and 23 bases lay between the germline ends. The length of the CDR3 is 16 residues. The CDR3 nucleotides read TGTGCCAGCACTACTTCATTCACGGCGGTTAGGTATGGCTACACCTTC. The encoded protein is CASTTSFTAVRYGYTF.

This clonotype has at least ten counts. The gene calls are TRBV4-3 and TRBJ2-3, with TRBD1 as a possible D gene (7 bases). This CDR3 has 16 residues. The V end was cut by 0 bases, the J end by 7 bases, with 17 bases between. CDR1 and CDR2 (germline): LGHNA, YSLEER. CDR3 nucleotide sequence: TGCGCCAGCAGCCAAGAAGGGGGGCAGGGGGATTATACGCAGTATTTT. Protein product: CASSQEGGQGDYTQYF.

This chain connects TRBV29-1 to TRBJ2-2; TRBD2 matches 14 bases. The V segment lost 4 bases and the J segment 4 bases; nucleotides outside the gene matches: 14. The germline V gene encodes CDR1 SQVTM and CDR2 ANQGSEA. This CDR3 comprises 19 residues. The CDR3 DNA sequence: TGCAGCGTTGCGAGTTCCGGGACTAGCGGGAGCCTAGGCACCGGGGAGCTGTTTTTT. Protein product: CSVASSGTSGSLGTGELFF.

Many counts were recorded for this clonotype. The chain employs TRBV12-3 or TRBV12-4 and TRBJ2-5; 7 nucleotides line up with TRBD1. J was trimmed by 5 bases and V by 6 bases; bases with no gene match: 18. The CDR3 runs to 17 residues. The CDR3 DNA reads as TGTGCCAGCAGACCAACACGCTCGACAGGGACGGGGGAGACCCAGTACTTC. Translated, it gives CASRPTRSTGTGETQYF.

The chain combines TRBV20-1 with TRBJ2-1; the D gene is possibly TRBD2 (5 bases). The CDR3 is 11 amino acids. Trimming removed 6 bases at V and 9 bases at J, with 12 bases between. Looked up from germline, CDR1 is DFQATT and CDR2 is SNEGSKA (reference sequence). The CDR3 DNA reads as TGCAGTGCAGTGGTGGGAGCTGAGCAGTTCTTC. This codes for CSAVVGAEQFF.

This clonotype was detected a few times. The chain recombines TRBV12-3 or TRBV12-4 with TRBJ1-2; D is perhaps TRBD1 (5 bases). V shed 5 bases and J shed 4 bases, with 14 bases lying between them. The CDR3 covers 14 residues. CDR3 region: CASSQSGATYGYTF. The DNA for the CDR3 is TGTGCCAGCAGTCAATCCGGGGCAACCTATGGCTACACCTTC.

The chain couples TRBV7-2 to TRBJ2-3; 11 bases fit TRBD2. Germline CDR1 reads SGHTA; CDR2 reads FQGNSA. J gave up 3 bases and V 5 bases, and 10 bases lay outside the gene matches. The CDR3 has 17 amino acids. The CDR3 spells CASSPVAGGRGTDTQYF. CDR3 DNA: TGTGCCAGCAGCCCCGTAGCGGGAGGGCGTGGGACAGATACGCAGTATTTT.

This clonotype was seen repeatedly, ten times or more. J is TRBJ2-3 and V is TRBV10-3; D gene unclear. Germline CDR1 ENHRY, CDR2 SYGVKD. The ends were cut back, 3 bases at V and 1 base at J, with 8 bases in the middle. The CDR3 runs 14 residues. The CDR3 DNA sequence: TGTGCCATCAGTGACGGGCGCGGCACAGATACGCAGTATTTT. Translated, it gives CAISDGRGTDTQYF.

This clonotype has a count of ten or more. The chain uses TRBV28 and TRBJ1-1; 7 bases are a match to TRBD1. V lost 5 bases to trimming and J lost 1 base; unmatched junction nucleotides: 4. The length of the CDR3 is 14 residues. Looked up from germline, CDR1 is MDHEN and CDR2 is SYDVKM. CDR3 sequence reads: CASSPGGTNTEAFF. Here the CDR3 DNA reads TGTGCCAGCAGTCCAGGGGGTACGAACACTGAAGCTTTCTTT.

The chain joins TRBV29-1 to TRBJ2-3; 11 bases are a match to TRBD2. Germline values: CDR1 SQVTM, CDR2 ANQGSEA. The CDR3 totals 15 residues. The junction had 7 bases not matched to a gene; V was cut back by 6 bases and J by 2 bases. The CDR3 is CSVTGTSGFTDTQYF. The DNA for the CDR3 is TGCAGCGTAACAGGGACTAGCGGTTTCACAGATACGCAGTATTTT.

This clonotype was picked up a small number of times. The genes are TRBV12-3 or TRBV12-4 and TRBJ2-6; D remains ambiguous. The CDR3 has 13 residues. V was clipped by 6 bases and J by 2 bases, with 5 bases between them. The CDR3 loop is CASRDTGANVLTF. As DNA, the CDR3 is TGTGCCAGCAGGGATACTGGGGCCAACGTCCTGACTTTC.